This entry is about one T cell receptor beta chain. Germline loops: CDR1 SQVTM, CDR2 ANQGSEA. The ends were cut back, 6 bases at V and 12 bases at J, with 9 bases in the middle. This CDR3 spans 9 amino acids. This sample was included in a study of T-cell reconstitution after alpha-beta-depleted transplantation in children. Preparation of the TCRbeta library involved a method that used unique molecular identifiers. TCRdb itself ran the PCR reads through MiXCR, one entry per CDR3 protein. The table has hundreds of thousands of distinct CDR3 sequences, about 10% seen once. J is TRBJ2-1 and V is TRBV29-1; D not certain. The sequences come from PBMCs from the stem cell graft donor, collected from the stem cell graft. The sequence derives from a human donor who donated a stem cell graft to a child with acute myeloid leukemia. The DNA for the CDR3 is TGCAGCGTGTACCGCGGGCAGTTCTTC. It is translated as CSVYRGQFF.